This T cell receptor (beta chain) appears in the sequencing data of a study of blood T cell repertoires in COVID-19. Background on the study: COVID-19 samples collected from the United States, Italy and Spain covered acute and convalescent phases. PBMCs, B-cell-depleted T cells, or T cells were the source of the cDNA or gDNA that made up the material.

Per the original methods: For nucleated cells, counts were estimated from reference gene primer amplification. Only in-frame clones appear in the TCRdb table, and some are missing; sequencing was by immunoSEQ multiplex PCR. The DNA gave D and trimming, while V, J and clone size come from that table. The repertoire holds 350,000 or so clones, with around 90% as singletons. From germline, CDR1 is MNHEY and CDR2 SVGEGT. There are 12 residues in the CDR3. V was shortened by 5 bases and J by 10 bases, with 14 bases between the two germline ends. Sequenced input: peripheral blood. This receptor was obtained from a man younger than 35 with active or convalescent COVID-19. This chain uses TRBV6-2 or TRBV6-3 with TRBJ1-1; possibly TRBD1 for D (6 bases). The CDR3 bases are TGTGCCAGCAGTCGACCACAGGGTGGAGCTTTCTTT. Protein: CASSRPQGGAFF.